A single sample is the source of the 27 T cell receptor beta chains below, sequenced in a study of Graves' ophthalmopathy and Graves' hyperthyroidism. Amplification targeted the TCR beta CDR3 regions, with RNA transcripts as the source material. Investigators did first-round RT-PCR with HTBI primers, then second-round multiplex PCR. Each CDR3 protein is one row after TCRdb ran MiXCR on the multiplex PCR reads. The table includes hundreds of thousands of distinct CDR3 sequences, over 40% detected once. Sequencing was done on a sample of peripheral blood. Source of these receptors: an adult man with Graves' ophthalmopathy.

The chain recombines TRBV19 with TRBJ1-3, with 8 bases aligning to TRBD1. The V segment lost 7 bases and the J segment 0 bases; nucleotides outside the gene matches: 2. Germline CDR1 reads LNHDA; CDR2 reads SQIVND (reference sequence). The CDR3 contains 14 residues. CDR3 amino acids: CASNTGGSGNTIYF. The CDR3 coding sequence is TGTGCCAGTAATACAGGGGGCTCTGGAAACACCATATATTTT.

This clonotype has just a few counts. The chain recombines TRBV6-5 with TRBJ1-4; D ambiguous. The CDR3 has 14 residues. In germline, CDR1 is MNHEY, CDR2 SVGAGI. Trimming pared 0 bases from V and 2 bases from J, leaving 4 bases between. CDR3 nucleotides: TGTGCCAGCAGTTACTCGCGGACTAATGAAAAACTGTTTTTT. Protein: CASSYSRTNEKLFF.

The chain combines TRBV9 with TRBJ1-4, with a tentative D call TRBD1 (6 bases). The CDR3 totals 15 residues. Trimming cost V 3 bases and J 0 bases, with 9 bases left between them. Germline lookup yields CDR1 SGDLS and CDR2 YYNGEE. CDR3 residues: CASSEQGSTNEKLFF. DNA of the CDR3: TGTGCCAGCAGCGAACAGGGTTCAACTAATGAAAAACTGTTTTTT.

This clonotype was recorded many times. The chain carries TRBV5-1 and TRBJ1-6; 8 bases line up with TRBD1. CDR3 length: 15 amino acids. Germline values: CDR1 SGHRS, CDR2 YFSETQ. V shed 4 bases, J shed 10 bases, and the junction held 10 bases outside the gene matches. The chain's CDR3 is CASSAGQGGRSPLHF. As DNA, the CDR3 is TGCGCCAGCAGCGCCGGACAGGGTGGGAGGTCACCCCTCCACTTT.

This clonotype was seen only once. The CDR3 sequence: CASSLRMMYSSGANVLTF. In nucleotides, the CDR3 is TGTGCCAGCAGTCTGCGCATGATGTATAGCTCTGGGGCCAACGTCCTGACTTTC. The J gene is TRBJ2-6, the V gene TRBV25-1; D is unresolved. In germline, CDR1 is MGHDK, CDR2 SYGVNS. V shed 5 bases and J shed 0 bases, with 17 bases lying between them. This CDR3 is built from 18 residues. The full variable domain, in which reference TRBV25-1 and TRBJ2-6 provide the parts outside the CDR3, is EADIYQTPRYLVIGTGKKITLECSQTMGHDKMYWYQQDPGMELHLIHYSYGVNSTEKGDLSSESTVSRIRTEHFPLTLESARPSHTSQYLCASSLRMMYSSGANVLTFGAGSRLTVL.

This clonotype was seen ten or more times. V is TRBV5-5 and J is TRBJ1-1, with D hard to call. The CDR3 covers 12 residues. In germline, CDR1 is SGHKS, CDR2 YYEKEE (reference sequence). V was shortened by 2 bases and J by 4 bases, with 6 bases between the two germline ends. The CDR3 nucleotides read TGTGCCAGCAGCTTTTTGGCCACTGAAGCTTTCTTT. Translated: CASSFLATEAFF.

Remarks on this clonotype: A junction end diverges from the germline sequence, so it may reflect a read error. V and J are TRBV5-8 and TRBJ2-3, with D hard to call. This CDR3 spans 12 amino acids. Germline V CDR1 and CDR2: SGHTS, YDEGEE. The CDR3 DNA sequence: TGCGCCAGCGCCTCACGGAGAGATACGCAGTATTTT. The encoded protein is CASASRRDTQYF.

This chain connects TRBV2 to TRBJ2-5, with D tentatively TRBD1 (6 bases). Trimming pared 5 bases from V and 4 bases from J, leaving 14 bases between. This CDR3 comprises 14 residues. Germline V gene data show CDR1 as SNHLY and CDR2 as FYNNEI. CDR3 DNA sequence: TGTGCCAGCAGTCCAATAAAAGGGGGAGAGACCCAGTACTTC. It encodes CASSPIKGGETQYF.

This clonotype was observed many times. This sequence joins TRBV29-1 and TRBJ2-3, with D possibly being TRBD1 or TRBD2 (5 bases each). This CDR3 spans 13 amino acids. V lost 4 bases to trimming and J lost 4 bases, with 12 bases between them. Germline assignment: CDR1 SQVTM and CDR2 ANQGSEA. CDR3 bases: TGCAGCGTTGCTAGGGGAGAGGCAGATACGCAGTATTTT. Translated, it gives CSVARGEADTQYF.

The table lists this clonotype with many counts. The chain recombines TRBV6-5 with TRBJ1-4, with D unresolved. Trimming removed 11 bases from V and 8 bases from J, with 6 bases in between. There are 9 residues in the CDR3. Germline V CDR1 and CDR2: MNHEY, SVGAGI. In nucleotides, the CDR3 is TGTGCCGGTAACGAAAAACTGTTTTTT. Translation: CAGNEKLFF.

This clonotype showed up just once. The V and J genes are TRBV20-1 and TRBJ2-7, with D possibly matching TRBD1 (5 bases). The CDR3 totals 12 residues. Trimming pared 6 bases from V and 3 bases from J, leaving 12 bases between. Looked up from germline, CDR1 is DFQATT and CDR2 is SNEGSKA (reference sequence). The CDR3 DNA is TGCAGTGCCCGGACAACCGGCTACGAGCAGTACTTC. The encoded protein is CSARTTGYEQYF.

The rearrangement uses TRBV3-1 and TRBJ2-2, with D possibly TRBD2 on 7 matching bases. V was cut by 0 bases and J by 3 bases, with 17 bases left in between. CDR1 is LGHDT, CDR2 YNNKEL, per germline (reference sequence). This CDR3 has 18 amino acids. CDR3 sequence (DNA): TGTGCCAGCAGCCAAGATCTAGGGGGGGCTCCATACACCGGGGAGCTGTTTTTT. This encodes CASSQDLGGAPYTGELFF.

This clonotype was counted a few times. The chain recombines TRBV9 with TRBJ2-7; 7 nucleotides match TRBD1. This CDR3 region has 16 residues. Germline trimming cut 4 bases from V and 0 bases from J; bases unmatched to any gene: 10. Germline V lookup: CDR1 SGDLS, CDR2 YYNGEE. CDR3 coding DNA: TGTGCCAGCAGCTCGCCCGGGACAGTGGTCTCCTACGAGCAGTACTTC. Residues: CASSSPGTVVSYEQYF.

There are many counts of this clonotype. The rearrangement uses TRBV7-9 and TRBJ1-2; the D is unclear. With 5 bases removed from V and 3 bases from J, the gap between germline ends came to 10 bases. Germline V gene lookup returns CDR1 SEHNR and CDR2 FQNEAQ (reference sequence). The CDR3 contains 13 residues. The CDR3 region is CASSPLVDYGYTF. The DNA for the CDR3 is TGTGCCAGCAGCCCCTTGGTGGACTATGGCTACACCTTC.

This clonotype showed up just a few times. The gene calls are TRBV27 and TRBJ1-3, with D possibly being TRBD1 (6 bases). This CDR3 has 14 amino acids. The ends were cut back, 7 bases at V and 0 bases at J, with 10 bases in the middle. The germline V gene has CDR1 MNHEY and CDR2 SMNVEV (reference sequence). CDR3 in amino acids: CASKRTDSGNTIYF. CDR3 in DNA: TGTGCCAGCAAACGGACAGACTCTGGAAACACCATATATTTT.

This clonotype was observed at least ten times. CDR3 in amino acids: CASSSRRYYGYTF. In DNA form, the CDR3 reads TGTGCCAGCAGCTCCCGCCGATACTATGGCTACACCTTC. V is TRBV7-8 and J is TRBJ1-2, with D hard to call. Germline V gives CDR1 SGHVS, CDR2 FQNEAQ. Trimming stripped 4 bases from V and 3 bases from J, with 9 bases between. The CDR3 length is 13 residues.

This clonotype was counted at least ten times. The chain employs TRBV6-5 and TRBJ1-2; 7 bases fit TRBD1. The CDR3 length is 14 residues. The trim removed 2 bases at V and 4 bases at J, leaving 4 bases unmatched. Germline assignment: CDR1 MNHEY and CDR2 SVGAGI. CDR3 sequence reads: CASSYVRGSYGYTF. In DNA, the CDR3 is TGTGCCAGCAGTTACGTCAGGGGGAGCTATGGCTACACCTTC.

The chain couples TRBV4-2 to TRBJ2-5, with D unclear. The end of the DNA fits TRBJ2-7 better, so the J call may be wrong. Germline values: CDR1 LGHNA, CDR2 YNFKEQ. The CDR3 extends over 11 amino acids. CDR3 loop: CASRPPYEQYF. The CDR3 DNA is TGTGCCAGCAGGCCACCCTACGAGCAGTACTTC.

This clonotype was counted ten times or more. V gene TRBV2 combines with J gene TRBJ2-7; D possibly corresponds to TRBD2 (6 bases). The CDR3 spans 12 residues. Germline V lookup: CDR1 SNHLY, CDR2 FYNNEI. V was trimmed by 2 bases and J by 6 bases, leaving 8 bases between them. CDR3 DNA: TGTGCCAGCAGTGAATTCGGGAGCGAGCAGTACTTC. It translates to CASSEFGSEQYF.

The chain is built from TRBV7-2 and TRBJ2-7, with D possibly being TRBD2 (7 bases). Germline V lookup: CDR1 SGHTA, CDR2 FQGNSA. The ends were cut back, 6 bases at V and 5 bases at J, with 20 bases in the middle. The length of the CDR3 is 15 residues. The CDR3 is CASSTRGGGSNEQYF. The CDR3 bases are TGTGCCAGCAGTACCCGAGGGGGGGGATCGAACGAGCAGTACTTC.

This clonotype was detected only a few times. The CDR3 DNA reads as TGTGCCAGCAGTGAGGGGGTTGGAGTAGACAATCAGCCCCAGCATTTT. Encoded protein: CASSEGVGVDNQPQHF. The chain combines TRBV6-6 with TRBJ1-5; D is possibly TRBD1 (6 bases). Trimming pared 5 bases from V and 3 bases from J, leaving 17 bases between. CDR3 length equals 16 residues. Germline V gene data show CDR1 as MNHNY and CDR2 as SVGAGI (reference sequence).

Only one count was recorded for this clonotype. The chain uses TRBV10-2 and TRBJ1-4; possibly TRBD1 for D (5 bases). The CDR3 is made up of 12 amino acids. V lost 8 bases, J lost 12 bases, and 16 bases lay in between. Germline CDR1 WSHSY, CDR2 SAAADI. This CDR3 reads CASGTSGGELFF. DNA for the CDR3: TGCGCCAGCGGTACTAGCGGGGGTGAACTGTTTTTT.

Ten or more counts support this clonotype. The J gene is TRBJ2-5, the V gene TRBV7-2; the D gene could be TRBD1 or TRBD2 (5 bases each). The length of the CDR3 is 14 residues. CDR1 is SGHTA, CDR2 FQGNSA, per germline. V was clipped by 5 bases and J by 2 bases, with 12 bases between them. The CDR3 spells CASSIGTSQETQYF. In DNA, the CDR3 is TGTGCCAGCAGCATCGGGACGTCTCAAGAGACCCAGTACTTC.

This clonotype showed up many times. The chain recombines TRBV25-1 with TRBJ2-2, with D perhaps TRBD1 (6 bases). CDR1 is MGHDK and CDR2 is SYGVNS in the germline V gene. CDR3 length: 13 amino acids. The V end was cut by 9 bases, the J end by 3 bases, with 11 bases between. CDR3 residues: CASHRTDTGELFF. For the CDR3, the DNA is TGTGCCAGTCACAGGACAGACACCGGGGAGCTGTTTTTT. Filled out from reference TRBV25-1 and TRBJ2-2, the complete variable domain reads EADIYQTPRYLVIGTGKKITLECSQTMGHDKMYWYQQDPGMELHLIHYSYGVNSTEKGDLSSESTVSRIRTEHFPLTLESARPSHTSQYLCASHRTDTGELFFGEGSRLTVL.

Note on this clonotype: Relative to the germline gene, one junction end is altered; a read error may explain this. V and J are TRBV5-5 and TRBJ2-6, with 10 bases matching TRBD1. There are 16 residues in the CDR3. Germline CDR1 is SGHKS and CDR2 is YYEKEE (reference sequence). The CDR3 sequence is CASSLGEGTGAYVLTF. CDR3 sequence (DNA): TGTGCCAGCAGCTTGGGGGAGGGGACAGGGGCCTACGTCCTGACTTTC.

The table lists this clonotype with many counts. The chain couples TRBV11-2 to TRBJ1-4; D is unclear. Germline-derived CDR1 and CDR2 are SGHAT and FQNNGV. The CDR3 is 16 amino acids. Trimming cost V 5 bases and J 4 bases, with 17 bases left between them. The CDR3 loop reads CASSPPGRTFNEKLFF. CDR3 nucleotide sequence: TGTGCCAGCAGCCCGCCCGGACGGACCTTTAATGAAAAACTGTTTTTT.

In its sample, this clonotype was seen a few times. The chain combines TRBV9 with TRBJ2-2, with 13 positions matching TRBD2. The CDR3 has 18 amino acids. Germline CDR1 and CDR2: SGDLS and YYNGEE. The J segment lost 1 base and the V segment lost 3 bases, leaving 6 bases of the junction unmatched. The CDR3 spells CASSGGLAGRRNTGELFF. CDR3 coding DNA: TGTGCCAGCAGCGGGGGACTAGCGGGAAGAAGGAACACCGGGGAGCTGTTTTTT.